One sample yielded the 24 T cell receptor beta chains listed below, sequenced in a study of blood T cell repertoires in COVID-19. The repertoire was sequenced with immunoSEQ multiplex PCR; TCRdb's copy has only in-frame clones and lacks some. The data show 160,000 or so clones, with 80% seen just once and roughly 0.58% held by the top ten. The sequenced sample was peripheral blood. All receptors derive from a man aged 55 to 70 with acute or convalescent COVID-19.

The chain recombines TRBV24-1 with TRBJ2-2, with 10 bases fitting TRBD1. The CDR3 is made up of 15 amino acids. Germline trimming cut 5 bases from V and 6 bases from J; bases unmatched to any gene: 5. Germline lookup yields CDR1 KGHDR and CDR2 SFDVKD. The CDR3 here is CATSASGQGAGELFF. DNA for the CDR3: TGTGCCACCAGTGCTTCCGGACAGGGGGCCGGGGAGCTGTTTTTT.

Here the CDR3 DNA reads TGTGCCAGCAGCCCCCGACAGGGAACCTATGGCTACACCTTC. This sequence encodes CASSPRQGTYGYTF. The chain combines TRBV5-4 with TRBJ1-2; 7 nucleotides agree with TRBD1. The CDR3 is 14 amino acids. The germline V gene has CDR1 SGHNT and CDR2 YYREEE (reference sequence). Trimming took 4 bases from V and 4 from J; bases not matched to a gene: 7.

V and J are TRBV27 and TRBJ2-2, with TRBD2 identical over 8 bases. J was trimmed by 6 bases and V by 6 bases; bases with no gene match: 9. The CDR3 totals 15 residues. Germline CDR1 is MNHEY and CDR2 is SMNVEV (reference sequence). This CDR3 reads CASRSGGAGAGELFF. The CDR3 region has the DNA TGTGCCAGCAGGTCCGGGGGAGCGGGAGCCGGGGAGCTGTTTTTT.

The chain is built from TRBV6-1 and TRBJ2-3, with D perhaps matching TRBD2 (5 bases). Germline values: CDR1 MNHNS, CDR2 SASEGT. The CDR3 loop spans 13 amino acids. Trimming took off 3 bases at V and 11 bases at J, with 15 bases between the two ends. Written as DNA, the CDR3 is TGTGCCAGCAGTGATTCAGGCTTCCGGGAGCAGTATTTT. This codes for CASSDSGFREQYF.

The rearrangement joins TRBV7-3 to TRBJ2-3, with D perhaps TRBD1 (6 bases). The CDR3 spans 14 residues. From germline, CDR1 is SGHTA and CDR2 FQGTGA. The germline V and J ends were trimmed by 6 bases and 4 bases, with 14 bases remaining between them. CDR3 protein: CASSFDRPPDTQYF. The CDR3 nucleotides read TGTGCCAGCAGTTTCGACAGGCCCCCAGATACGCAGTATTTT.

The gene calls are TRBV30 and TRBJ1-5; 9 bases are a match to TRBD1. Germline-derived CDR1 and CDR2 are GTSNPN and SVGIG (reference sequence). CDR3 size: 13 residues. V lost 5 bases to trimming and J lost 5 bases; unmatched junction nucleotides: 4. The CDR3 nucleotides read TGTGCCTGGTCAACAGGGGGCGATCAGCCCCAGCATTTT. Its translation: CAWSTGGDQPQHF.

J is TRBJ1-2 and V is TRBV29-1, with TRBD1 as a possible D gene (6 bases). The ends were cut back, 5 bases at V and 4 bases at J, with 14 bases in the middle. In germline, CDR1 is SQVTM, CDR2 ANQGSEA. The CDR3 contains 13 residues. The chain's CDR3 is CSVNREIGYGYTF. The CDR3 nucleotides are TGCAGCGTTAACAGGGAGATCGGCTATGGCTACACCTTC.

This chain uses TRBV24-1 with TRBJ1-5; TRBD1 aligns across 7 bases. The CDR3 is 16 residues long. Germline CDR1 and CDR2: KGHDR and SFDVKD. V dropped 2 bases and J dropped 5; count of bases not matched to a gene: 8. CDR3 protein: CATSDSQGVWDQPQHF. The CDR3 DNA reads TGTGCCACCAGTGATTCCCAGGGGGTTTGGGATCAGCCCCAGCATTTT.

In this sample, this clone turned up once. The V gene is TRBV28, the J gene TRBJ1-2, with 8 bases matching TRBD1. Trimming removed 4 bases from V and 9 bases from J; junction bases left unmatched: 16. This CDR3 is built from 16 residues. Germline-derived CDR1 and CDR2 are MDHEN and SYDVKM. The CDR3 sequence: CASSWPPGQGRYRYTF. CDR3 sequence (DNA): TGTGCCAGCAGTTGGCCCCCCGGACAGGGCCGATATCGCTACACCTTC.

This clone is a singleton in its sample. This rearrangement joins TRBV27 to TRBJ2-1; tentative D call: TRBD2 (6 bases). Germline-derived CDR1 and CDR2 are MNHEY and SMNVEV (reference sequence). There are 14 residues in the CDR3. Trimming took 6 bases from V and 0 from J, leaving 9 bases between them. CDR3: CASSLAPSYNEQFF. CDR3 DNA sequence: TGTGCCAGCAGCCTAGCGCCCTCCTACAATGAGCAGTTCTTC.

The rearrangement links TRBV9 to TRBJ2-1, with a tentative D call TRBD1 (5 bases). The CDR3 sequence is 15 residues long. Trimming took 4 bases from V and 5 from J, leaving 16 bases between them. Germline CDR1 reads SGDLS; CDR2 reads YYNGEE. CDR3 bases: TGTGCCAGCAGCCCGCAGGGAATTCGGGACAATGAGCAGTTCTTC. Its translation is CASSPQGIRDNEQFF.

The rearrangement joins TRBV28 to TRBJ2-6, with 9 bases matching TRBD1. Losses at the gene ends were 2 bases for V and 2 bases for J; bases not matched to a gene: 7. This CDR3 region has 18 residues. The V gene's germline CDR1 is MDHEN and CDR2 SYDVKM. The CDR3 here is CASSLVAGQGAGANVLTF. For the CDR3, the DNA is TGTGCCAGCAGTTTAGTGGCGGGACAGGGAGCTGGGGCCAACGTCCTGACTTTC.

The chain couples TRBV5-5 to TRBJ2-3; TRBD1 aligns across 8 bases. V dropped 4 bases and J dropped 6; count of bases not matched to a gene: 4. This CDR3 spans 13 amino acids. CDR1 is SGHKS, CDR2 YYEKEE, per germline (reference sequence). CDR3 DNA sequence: TGTGCCAGCAGCCCCGACAGGGGCGATACGCAGTATTTT. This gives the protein CASSPDRGDTQYF. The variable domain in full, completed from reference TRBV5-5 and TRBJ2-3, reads DAGVTQSPTHLIKTRGQQVTLRCSPISGHKSVSWYQQVLGQGPQFIFQYYEKEERGRGNFPDRFSARQFPNYSSELNVNALLLGDSALYLCASSPDRGDTQYFGPGTRLTVL.

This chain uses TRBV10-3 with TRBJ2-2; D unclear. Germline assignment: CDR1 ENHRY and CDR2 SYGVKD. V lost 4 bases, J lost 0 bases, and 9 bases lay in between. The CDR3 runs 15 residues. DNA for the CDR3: TGTGCCATCAGTGTAGCAAGAACGAACACCGGGGAGCTGTTTTTT. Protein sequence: CAISVARTNTGELFF.

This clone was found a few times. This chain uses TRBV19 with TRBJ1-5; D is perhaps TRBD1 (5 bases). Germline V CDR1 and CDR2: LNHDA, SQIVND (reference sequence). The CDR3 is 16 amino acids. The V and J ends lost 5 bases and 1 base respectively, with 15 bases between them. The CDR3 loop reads CASSLRPPGSNQPQHF. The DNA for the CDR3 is TGTGCCAGTAGTCTCCGACCACCAGGGAGCAATCAGCCCCAGCATTTT.

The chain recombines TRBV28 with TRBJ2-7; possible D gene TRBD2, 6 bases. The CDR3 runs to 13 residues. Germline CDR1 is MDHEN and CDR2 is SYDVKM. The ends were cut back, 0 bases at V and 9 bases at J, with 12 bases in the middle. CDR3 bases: TGTGCCAGCAGTTTATGGCAGGGAGGCGGGCAGTACTTC. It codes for CASSLWQGGGQYF.

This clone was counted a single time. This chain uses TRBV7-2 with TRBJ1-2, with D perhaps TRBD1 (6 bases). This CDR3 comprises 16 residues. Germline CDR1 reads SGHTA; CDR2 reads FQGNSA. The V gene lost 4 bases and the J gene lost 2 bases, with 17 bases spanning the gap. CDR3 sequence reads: CASSSFGQRENYGYTF. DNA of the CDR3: TGTGCCAGCAGCTCGTTCGGACAGCGTGAAAACTATGGCTACACCTTC. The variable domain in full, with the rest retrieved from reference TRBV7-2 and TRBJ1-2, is GAGVSQSPSNKVTEKGKDVELRCDPISGHTALYWYRQSLGQGLEFLIYFQGNSAPDKSGLPSDRFSAERTGGSVSTLTIQRTQQEDSAVYLCASSSFGQRENYGYTFGSGTRLTVV.

The CDR3 here is CASSVLSGSYEQYF. Here the CDR3 DNA reads TGTGCCAGCAGCGTATTGAGCGGCTCCTACGAGCAGTACTTC. This chain connects TRBV9 to TRBJ2-7; tentative D call: TRBD2 (5 bases). In germline, CDR1 is SGDLS, CDR2 YYNGEE. The V and J ends lost 1 base and 0 bases respectively, with 8 bases between them. The CDR3 is 14 residues long.

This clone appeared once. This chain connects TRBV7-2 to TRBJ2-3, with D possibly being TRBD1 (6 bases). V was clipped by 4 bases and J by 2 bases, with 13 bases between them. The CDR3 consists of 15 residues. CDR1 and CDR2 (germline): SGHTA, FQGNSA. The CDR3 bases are TGTGCCAGCAGCTCTGGACAGACGCTCACAGATACGCAGTATTTT. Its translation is CASSSGQTLTDTQYF.

DNA for the CDR3: TGCGCCAGCAGCTTGGAGGGGCTAGGTTACAATGAGCAGTTCTTC. The encoded protein is CASSLEGLGYNEQFF. The chain couples TRBV5-1 to TRBJ2-1; D possibly corresponds to TRBD1 (5 bases). From germline, CDR1 is SGHRS and CDR2 YFSETQ. V gave up 0 bases and J gave up 4 bases, with 11 bases separating them. This CDR3 has 15 residues.

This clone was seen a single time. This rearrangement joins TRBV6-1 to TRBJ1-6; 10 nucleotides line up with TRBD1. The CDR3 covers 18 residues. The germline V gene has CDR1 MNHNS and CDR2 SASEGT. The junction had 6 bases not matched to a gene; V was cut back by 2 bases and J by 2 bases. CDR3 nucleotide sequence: TGTGCCAGCAGTGAACGGGGACAGGGGAGGACCTATAATTCACCCCTCCACTTT. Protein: CASSERGQGRTYNSPLHF.

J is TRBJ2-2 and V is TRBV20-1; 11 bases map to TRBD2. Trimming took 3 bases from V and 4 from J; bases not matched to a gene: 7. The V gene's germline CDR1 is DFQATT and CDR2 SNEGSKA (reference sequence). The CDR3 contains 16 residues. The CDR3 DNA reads TGCAGTGCTAGTGAGTCAGGACTAGCGGGCACCGGGGAGCTGTTTTTT. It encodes CSASESGLAGTGELFF.

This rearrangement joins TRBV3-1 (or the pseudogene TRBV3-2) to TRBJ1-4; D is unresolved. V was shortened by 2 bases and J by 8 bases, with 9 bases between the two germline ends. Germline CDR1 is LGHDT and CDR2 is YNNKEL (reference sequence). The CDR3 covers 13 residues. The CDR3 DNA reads TGTGCCAGCAGCCAATTGCCGGGAGAAAAACTGTTTTTT. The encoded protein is CASSQLPGEKLFF.

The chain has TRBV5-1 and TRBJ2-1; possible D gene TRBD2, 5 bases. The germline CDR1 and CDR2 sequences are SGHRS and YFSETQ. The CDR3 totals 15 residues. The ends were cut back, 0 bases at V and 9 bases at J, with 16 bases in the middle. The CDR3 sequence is CASSLVGPSKGEQFF. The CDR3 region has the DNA TGCGCCAGCAGCTTGGTAGGACCTAGCAAGGGTGAGCAGTTCTTC.